A single TCR beta chain is shown here with its context. The source of the sample is a study of blood T cell repertoires in COVID-19. The overall study: Samples taken during acute and convalescent COVID-19 were collected in the United States, Italy and Spain. The cDNA or gDNA used as material had been derived from T cells, B-cell-depleted T cells, or PBMCs.

Enrollment of patients from Seattle took place during active infection, with longitudinal follow-up. Under the authors' procedure: For nucleated cells, counts were estimated from reference gene primer amplification. Assay used: immunoSEQ multiplex PCR; TCRdb lists only in-frame clones, some missing. The V and J calls and the clone size are those of that table, but D and trimming were determined from the DNA. The sample consists of fewer than 300,000 clones, 65% to 90% of them appearing once. Sequencing used peripheral blood. The clonotype comes from a man aged 45-60 years with COVID-19, enrolled during active disease.

As DNA, the CDR3 is TGCTCCTCCGGGACTAGCGGGGGGGCCGTGGTAAATGAGCAGTTCTTC. Translating it yields CSSGTSGGAVVNEQFF. V usage is TRBV29-1 and J usage is TRBJ2-1; 16 bases are shared with TRBD2. Germline V CDR1 and CDR2: SQVTM, ANQGSEA. This CDR3 is 16 amino acids long.